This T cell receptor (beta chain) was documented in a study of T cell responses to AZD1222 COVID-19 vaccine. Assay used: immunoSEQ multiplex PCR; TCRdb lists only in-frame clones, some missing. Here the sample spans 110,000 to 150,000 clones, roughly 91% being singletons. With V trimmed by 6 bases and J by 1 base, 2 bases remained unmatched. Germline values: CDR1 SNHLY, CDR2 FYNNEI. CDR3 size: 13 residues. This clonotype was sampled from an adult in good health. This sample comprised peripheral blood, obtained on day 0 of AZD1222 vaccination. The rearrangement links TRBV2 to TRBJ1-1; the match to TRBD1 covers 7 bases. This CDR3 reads CASRDRANTEAFF. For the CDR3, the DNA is TGTGCCAGCAGAGACAGGGCGAACACTGAAGCTTTCTTT. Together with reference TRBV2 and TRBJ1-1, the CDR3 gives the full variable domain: EPEVTQTPSHQVTQMGQEVILRCVPISNHLYFYWYRQILGQKVEFLVSFYNNEISEKSEIFDDQFSVERPDGSNFTLKIRSTKLEDSAMYFCASRDRANTEAFFGQGTRLTVV.